One sample yielded the 14 T cell receptor beta chains listed below, sequenced in a study of metastatic and nonmetastatic thyroid tumors. TCRdb ran MiXCR on the PCR reads. The sample consists of some 30,000 clones, about 10% of them appearing once. Every patient was untreated before thyroid surgery. The sample comprised blood. The receptors here all came from a female donor with papillary thyroid cancer or a benign thyroid nodule (not recorded which). Some clones in this sample may be carry-over from other donors' samples.

The sample holds many counts of this clone. The V and J genes are TRBV6-2 or TRBV6-3 and TRBJ1-2; no reliable D call. V shed 6 bases and J shed 3 bases, with 8 bases lying between them. The germline V gene encodes CDR1 MNHEY and CDR2 SVGEGT. The CDR3 loop spans 12 amino acids. The CDR3, as DNA: TGTGCCAGCAGCGACGGACACTATGGCTACACCTTC. It codes for CASSDGHYGYTF.

In this sample, this clone turned up many times. The V and J genes are TRBV27 and TRBJ1-5, with D perhaps TRBD1 (6 bases). The CDR3 runs to 14 residues. In germline, CDR1 is MNHEY, CDR2 SMNVEV (reference sequence). V was clipped by 1 base and J by 5 bases, with 9 bases between them. This chain's CDR3 is CASSLWDKDQPQHF. The CDR3 DNA sequence: TGTGCCAGCAGTTTATGGGACAAAGATCAGCCCCAGCATTTT.

This clone was seen repeatedly, ten times or more. This chain links TRBV6-5 with TRBJ2-3, with 15 bases that match TRBD2. CDR1 MNHEY and CDR2 SVGAGI come from the germline V gene. Trimming at V came to 2 bases and at J to 6 bases, leaving 0 bases not matched to a gene. CDR3 length: 15 residues. The CDR3 loop is CASSYGTSGGDTQYF. CDR3 nucleotide sequence: TGTGCCAGCAGTTACGGGACTAGCGGGGGGGATACGCAGTATTTT.

As concerns this clone: The conserved closing phenylalanine or tryptophan is absent in this CDR3, likely reflecting a read error. The chain has TRBV6-5 and TRBJ1-6, with 8 bases fitting TRBD1. The germline V gene has CDR1 MNHEY and CDR2 SVGAGI. J gave up 13 bases and V 4 bases, and 12 bases lay outside the gene matches. The CDR3 sequence is 15 residues long. The CDR3 here is CASSSSDRESCPLHV. CDR3 in DNA: TGTGCCAGCAGTTCCTCGGACAGGGAGAGCTGCCCCCTCCACGTT.

The J gene is TRBJ2-7, the V gene TRBV5-1, with 7 bases identical to TRBD1. V shed 2 bases, J shed 4 bases, and the junction held 0 bases outside the gene matches. This CDR3 is 12 amino acids long. Germline V gene data show CDR1 as SGHRS and CDR2 as YFSETQ. CDR3 sequence: CASSLQGYEQYF. CDR3 DNA sequence: TGCGCCAGCAGCTTACAGGGGTACGAGCAGTACTTC.

The table lists this clone with many counts. The chain is built from TRBV29-1 and TRBJ2-1, with D perhaps given as TRBD1 or TRBD2 (5 bases each). Germline V gene data show CDR1 as SQVTM and CDR2 as ANQGSEA. V lost 1 base to trimming and J lost 3 bases, with 7 bases between them. This CDR3 contains 13 residues. CDR3 loop: CSVEAGSYNEQFF. CDR3 nucleotide sequence: TGCAGCGTTGAAGCAGGGAGCTACAATGAGCAGTTCTTC.

At least ten counts were recorded for this clone. V and J are TRBV28 and TRBJ1-4; D gene uncertain. The germline V and J ends were trimmed by 1 base and 2 bases, with 8 bases remaining between them. CDR1 is MDHEN and CDR2 is SYDVKM in the germline V gene. The CDR3 totals 15 residues. CDR3 region: CASSLYEQTNEKLFF. Written as DNA, the CDR3 is TGTGCCAGCAGTTTATACGAACAGACTAATGAAAAACTGTTTTTT.

This clone has ten or more counts. Other DNA sequences in this specimen translate into the identical CDR3. The chain joins TRBV6-1 to TRBJ2-6; D is uncertain. The V end was cut by 5 bases, the J end by 2 bases, with 13 bases between. CDR1 MNHNS and CDR2 SASEGT come from the germline V gene. The CDR3 loop spans 16 amino acids. The CDR3 protein is CASSKDLGPGANVLTF. In DNA, the CDR3 is TGTGCCAGCAGTAAGGATTTGGGCCCTGGGGCCAACGTCCTGACTTTC.

This sequence joins TRBV30 and TRBJ2-2; D is perhaps TRBD1 (5 bases). The CDR3 loop spans 12 amino acids. Trimming took off 7 bases at V and 6 bases at J, with 12 bases between the two ends. The germline gives CDR1 GTSNPN, CDR2 SVGIG (reference sequence). As DNA, the CDR3 is TGTGCCTACCCGACAGTATCCGGGGAGCTGTTTTTT. This sequence encodes CAYPTVSGELFF.

This clone was counted ten times or more. This chain links TRBV27 with TRBJ1-3; the D is unclear. Trimming stripped 5 bases from V and 0 bases from J, with 14 bases between. Germline V gene lookup returns CDR1 MNHEY and CDR2 SMNVEV (reference sequence). CDR3 length equals 16 residues. The CDR3 DNA follows: TGTGCCAGCAGTCCCCGCTCAACTATCTCTGGAAACACCATATATTTT. The encoded protein is CASSPRSTISGNTIYF.

This clone occurred many times. This chain connects TRBV19 to TRBJ2-2; TRBD2 aligns across 8 bases. The CDR3 is 12 amino acids. The germline V gene has CDR1 LNHDA and CDR2 SQIVND (reference sequence). The ends lost 6 bases at V and 7 bases at J; junction bases unmatched: 1. CDR3 bases: TGTGCCAGTAGCGGGAGGGACGGGGAGCTGTTTTTT. Its translation is CASSGRDGELFF.

This clone was seen at least ten times. This chain links TRBV19 with TRBJ2-5; D gene unclear. Germline V CDR1 and CDR2: LNHDA, SQIVND (reference sequence). CDR3 length: 13 amino acids. V lost 7 bases and J 2 bases, leaving 11 bases between the germline ends. For the CDR3, the DNA is TGTGCCAGTACCGAGTCCGGACAAGAGACCCAGTACTTC. Its translation: CASTESGQETQYF.

This clone has a count of ten or more. The chain joins TRBV28 to TRBJ2-1; D gene uncertain. Germline V gene lookup returns CDR1 MDHEN and CDR2 SYDVKM. This CDR3 region has 12 residues. The V gene lost 8 bases and the J gene lost 7 bases, with 12 bases spanning the gap. The CDR3 DNA reads as TGTGCCAGCTCCCCTTTTCGGAATGAGCAGTTCTTC. Translated, it gives CASSPFRNEQFF.

This clone is deemed medium-sized. The chain joins TRBV28 to TRBJ1-6, with D perhaps matching TRBD1 (6 bases). From germline, CDR1 is MDHEN and CDR2 SYDVKM. The V gene lost 5 bases and the J gene lost 6 bases, with 11 bases spanning the gap. This CDR3 comprises 14 residues. In DNA, the CDR3 is TGTGCCAGCAGTCCCGAGGGGGTTAATTCACCCCTCCACTTT. It specifies CASSPEGVNSPLHF. The entire variable domain, with the rest obtained from reference TRBV28 and TRBJ1-6, is as follows: DVKVTQSSRYLVKRTGEKVFLECVQDMDHENMFWYRQDPGLGLRLIYFSYDVKMKEKGDIPEGYSVSREKKERFSLILESASTNQTSMYLCASSPEGVNSPLHFGNGTRLTVT.